The following is a TCR beta chain sequence with its context. This record belongs to a study of blood T cell repertoires in COVID-19. CDR3 length equals 16 residues. The germline V gene has CDR1 SGHTS and CDR2 YDEGEE. V lost 3 bases to trimming and J lost 3 bases; unmatched junction nucleotides: 7. Method: immunoSEQ multiplex PCR; TCRdb's copy keeps in-frame clones and lacks some. The data show 250,000 to 300,000 clones, with about nine tenths seen just once and 15% to 17% held by the top ten. Two negative PCRs, clearance, or symptom resolution were required of recovered Cohort 3 donors. The sample consisted of PBMCs or T cells enriched from blood (not recorded which). The source is a man aged 18 to 35 who had recovered from COVID-19. The chain recombines TRBV5-8 with TRBJ1-4; 8 bases fit TRBD1. In DNA, the CDR3 is TGTGCCAGCAGCTCCGGACAGGGCCGGGCTAATGAAAAACTGTTTTTT. Amino acid sequence: CASSSGQGRANEKLFF.